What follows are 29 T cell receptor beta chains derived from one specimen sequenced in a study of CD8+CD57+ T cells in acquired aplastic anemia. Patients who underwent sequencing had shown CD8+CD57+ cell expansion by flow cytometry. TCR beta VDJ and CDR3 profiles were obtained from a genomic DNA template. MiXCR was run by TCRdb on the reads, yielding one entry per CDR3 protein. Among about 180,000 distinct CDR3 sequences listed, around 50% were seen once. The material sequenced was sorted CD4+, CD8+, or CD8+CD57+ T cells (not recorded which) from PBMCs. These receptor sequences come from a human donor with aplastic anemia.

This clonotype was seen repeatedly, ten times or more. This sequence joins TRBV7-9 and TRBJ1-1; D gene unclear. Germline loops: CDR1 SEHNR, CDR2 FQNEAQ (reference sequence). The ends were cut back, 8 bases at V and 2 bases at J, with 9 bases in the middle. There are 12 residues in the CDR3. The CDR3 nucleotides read TGTGCCAGCCAGAGGGTTAACACTGAAGCTTTCTTT. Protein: CASQRVNTEAFF.

CDR3 protein: CATTYGGGQGSYEQYF. The CDR3 DNA sequence: TGTGCCACCACCTACGGGGGGGGACAGGGGTCGTACGAGCAGTACTTC. V and J are TRBV24-1 and TRBJ2-7; 10 bases line up with TRBD1. There are 16 residues in the CDR3. With 8 bases clipped from V and 4 bases from J, the junction kept 13 bases outside the gene matches. Germline CDR1 is KGHDR and CDR2 is SFDVKD.

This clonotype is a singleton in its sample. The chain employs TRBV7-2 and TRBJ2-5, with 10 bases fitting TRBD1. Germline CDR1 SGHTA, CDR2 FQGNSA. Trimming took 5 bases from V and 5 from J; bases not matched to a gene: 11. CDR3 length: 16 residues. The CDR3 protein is CASSTRDRGRYETQYF. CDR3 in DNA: TGTGCCAGCAGCACCAGAGACAGGGGGCGCTACGAGACCCAGTACTTC.

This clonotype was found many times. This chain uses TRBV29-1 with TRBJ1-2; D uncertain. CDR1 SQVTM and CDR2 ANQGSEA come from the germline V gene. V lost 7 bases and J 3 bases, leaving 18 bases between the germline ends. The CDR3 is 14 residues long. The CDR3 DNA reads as TGCAGCGCAAAAGCCCCCGGGAAGGACTATGGCTACACCTTC. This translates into CSAKAPGKDYGYTF.

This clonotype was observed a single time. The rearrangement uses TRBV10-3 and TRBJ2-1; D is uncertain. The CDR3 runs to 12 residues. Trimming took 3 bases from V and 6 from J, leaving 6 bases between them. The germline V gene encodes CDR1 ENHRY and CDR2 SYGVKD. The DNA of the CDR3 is TGTGCCATCAGTGAATCGATCAATGAGCAGTTCTTC. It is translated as CAISESINEQFF.

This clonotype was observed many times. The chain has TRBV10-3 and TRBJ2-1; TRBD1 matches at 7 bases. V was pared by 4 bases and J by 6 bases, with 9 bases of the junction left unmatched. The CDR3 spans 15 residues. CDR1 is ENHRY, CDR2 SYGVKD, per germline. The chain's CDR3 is CAISVRQGFGNEQFF. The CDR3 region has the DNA TGTGCCATCAGTGTCCGACAGGGTTTTGGCAATGAGCAGTTCTTC.

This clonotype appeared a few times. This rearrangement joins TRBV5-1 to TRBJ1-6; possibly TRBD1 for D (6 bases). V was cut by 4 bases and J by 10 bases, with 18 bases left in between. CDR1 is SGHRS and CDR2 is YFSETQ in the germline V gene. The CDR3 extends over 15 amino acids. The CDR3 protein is CASSQLQGLGSPLHF. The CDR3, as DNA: TGCGCCAGCAGCCAACTACAGGGTTTGGGGTCACCCCTCCACTTT.

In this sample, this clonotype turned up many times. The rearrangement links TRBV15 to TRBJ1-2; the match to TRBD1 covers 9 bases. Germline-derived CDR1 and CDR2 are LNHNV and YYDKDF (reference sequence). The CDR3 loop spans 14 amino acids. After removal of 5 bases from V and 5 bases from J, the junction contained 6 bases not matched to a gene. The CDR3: CATSSAQGAYGYTF. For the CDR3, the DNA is TGTGCCACCAGCTCGGCACAGGGGGCGTATGGCTACACCTTC.

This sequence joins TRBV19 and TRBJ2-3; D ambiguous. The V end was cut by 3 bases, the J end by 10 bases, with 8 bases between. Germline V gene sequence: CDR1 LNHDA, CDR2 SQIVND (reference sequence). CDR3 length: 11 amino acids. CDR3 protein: CASSIRGSQYF. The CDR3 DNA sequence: TGTGCCAGTAGTATTAGAGGTTCGCAGTATTTT.

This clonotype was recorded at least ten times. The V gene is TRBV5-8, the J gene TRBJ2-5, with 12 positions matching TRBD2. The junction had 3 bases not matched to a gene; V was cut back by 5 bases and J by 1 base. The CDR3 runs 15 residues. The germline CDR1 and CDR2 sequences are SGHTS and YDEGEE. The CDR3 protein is CASSPGLAGQETQYF. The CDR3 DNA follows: TGTGCCAGCAGTCCGGGACTAGCGGGCCAAGAGACCCAGTACTTC.

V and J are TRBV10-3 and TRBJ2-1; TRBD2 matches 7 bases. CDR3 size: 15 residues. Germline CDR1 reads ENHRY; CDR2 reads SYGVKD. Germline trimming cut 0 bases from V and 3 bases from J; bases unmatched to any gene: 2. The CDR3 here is CAISESREDYNEQFF. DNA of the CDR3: TGTGCCATCAGTGAGTCACGGGAGGACTACAATGAGCAGTTCTTC.

The CDR3 coding sequence is TGCGCCAGCAGTCCAGGGACTAGCGGGGTCTACGAGCAGTACTTC. It is translated as CASSPGTSGVYEQYF. The genes are TRBV4-1 and TRBJ2-7; 13 nucleotides align to TRBD2. Germline V lookup: CDR1 MGHRA, CDR2 YSYEKL. This CDR3 has 15 amino acids. The trim removed 6 bases at V and 3 bases at J, leaving 5 bases unmatched.

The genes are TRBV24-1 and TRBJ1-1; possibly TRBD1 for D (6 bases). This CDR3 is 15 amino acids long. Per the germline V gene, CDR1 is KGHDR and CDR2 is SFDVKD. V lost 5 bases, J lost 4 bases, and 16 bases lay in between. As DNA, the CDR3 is TGTGCCACCAGTGGGCGGGGGGCTTCGGGCACTGAAGCTTTCTTT. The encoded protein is CATSGRGASGTEAFF.

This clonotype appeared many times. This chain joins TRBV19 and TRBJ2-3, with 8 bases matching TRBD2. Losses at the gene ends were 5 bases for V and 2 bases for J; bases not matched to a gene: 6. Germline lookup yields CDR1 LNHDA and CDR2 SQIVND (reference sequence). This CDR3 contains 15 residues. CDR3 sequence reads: CASSRGGFDTDTQYF. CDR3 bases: TGTGCCAGTAGTCGGGGGGGGTTCGACACAGATACGCAGTATTTT.

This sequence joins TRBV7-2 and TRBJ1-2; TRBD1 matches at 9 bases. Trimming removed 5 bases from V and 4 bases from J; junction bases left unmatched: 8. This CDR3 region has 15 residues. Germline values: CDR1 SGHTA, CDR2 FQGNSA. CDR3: CASSHWTGDVYGYTF. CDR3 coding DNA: TGTGCCAGCAGCCACTGGACAGGGGATGTCTATGGCTACACCTTC.

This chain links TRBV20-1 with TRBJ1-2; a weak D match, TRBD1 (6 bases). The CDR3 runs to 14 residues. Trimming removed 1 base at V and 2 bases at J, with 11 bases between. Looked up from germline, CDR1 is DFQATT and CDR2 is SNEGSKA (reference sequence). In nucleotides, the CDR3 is TGCAGTGCTAGAGTCTTTCAGGGGAACTATGGCTACACCTTC. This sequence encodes CSARVFQGNYGYTF.

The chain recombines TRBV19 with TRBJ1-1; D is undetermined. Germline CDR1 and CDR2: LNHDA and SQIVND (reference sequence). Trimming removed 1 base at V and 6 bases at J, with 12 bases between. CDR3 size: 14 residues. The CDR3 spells CASSIGAREAEAFF. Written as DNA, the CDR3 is TGTGCCAGTAGTATAGGGGCGCGGGAGGCTGAAGCTTTCTTT.

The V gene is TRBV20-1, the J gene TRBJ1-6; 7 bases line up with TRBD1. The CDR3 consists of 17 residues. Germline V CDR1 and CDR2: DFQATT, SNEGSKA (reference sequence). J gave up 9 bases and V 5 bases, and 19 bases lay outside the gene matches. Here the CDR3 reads CSAFPRDSGPGASPLHF. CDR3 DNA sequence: TGCAGTGCTTTTCCCCGGGACAGTGGACCGGGAGCTTCACCCCTCCACTTT.

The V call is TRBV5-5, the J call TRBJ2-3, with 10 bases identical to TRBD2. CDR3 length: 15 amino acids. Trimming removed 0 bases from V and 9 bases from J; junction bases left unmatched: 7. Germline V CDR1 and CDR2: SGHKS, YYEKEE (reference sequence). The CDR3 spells CASSLALAGDSTQYF. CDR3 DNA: TGTGCCAGCAGCTTGGCGCTAGCGGGAGATTCGACGCAGTATTTT.

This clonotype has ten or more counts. For the CDR3, the DNA is TGTGCCAGCAGCTTACGGGGACAGGGTCTTGGCTACACCTTC. This encodes CASSLRGQGLGYTF. The chain links TRBV6-2 or TRBV6-3 to TRBJ1-2; TRBD1 aligns across 9 bases. V lost 6 bases and J lost 7; bases outside the gene matches: 9. Per the germline V gene, CDR1 is MNHEY and CDR2 is SVGEGT. The CDR3 has 14 residues.

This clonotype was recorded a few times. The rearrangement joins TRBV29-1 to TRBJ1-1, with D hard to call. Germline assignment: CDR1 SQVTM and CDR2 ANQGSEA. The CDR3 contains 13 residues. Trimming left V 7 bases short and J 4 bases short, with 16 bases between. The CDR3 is CSARPSWGTEAFF. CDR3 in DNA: TGCAGCGCCAGACCTTCGTGGGGCACTGAAGCTTTCTTT.

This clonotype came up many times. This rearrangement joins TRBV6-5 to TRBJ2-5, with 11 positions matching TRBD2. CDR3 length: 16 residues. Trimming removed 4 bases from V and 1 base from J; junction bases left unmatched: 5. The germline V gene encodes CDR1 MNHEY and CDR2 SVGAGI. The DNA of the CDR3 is TGTGCCAGCAGTTCCAGGACTAGCGGGTTCCAAGAGACCCAGTACTTC. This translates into CASSSRTSGFQETQYF.

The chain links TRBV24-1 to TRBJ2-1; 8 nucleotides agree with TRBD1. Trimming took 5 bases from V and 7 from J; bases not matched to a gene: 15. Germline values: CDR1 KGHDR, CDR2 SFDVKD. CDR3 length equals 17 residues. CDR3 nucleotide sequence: TGTGCCACCAGTGCTCGCAGGGCAGGGGGCGCGAGGAATGAGCAGTTCTTC. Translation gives CATSARRAGGARNEQFF.

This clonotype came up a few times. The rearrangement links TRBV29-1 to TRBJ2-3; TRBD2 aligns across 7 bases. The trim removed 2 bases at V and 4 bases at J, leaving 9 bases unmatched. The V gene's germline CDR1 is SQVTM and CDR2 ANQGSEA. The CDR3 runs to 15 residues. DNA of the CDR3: TGCAGCGTTGAACCTAGCGGATCTTGGGCAGATACGCAGTATTTT. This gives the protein CSVEPSGSWADTQYF.

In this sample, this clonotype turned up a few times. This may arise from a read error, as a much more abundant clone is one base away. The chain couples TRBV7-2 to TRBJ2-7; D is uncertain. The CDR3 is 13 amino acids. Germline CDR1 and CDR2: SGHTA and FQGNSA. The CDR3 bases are TGTGCCAGCAGCTTAGCCCCCCTAAGCGAGCGGTACTTC. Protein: CASSLAPLSERYF.

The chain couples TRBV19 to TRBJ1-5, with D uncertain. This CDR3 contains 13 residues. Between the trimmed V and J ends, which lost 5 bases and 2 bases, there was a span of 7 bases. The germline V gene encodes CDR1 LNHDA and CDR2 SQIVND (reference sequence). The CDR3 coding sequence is TGTGCCAGTAGTTGGCAGGGCAATCAGCCCCAGCATTTT. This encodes CASSWQGNQPQHF.

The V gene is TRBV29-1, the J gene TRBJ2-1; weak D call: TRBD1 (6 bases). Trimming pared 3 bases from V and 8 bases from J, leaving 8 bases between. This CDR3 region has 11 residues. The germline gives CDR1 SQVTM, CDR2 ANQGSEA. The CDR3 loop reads CSVETGHEQFF. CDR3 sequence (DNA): TGCAGCGTTGAGACAGGTCATGAGCAGTTCTTC.

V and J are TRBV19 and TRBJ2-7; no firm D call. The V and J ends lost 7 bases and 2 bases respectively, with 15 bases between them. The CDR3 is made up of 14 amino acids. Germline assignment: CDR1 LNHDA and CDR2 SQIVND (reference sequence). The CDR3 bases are TGTGCCAGTACCCCGGATGGGGTTCCCTACGAGCAGTACTTC. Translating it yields CASTPDGVPYEQYF.

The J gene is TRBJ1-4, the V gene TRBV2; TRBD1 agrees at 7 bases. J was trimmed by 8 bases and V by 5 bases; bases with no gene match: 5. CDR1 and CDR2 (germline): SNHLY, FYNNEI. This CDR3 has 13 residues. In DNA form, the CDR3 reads TGTGCCAGCAGTAGAAGGGGACAGGAAAAACTGTTTTTT. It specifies CASSRRGQEKLFF.